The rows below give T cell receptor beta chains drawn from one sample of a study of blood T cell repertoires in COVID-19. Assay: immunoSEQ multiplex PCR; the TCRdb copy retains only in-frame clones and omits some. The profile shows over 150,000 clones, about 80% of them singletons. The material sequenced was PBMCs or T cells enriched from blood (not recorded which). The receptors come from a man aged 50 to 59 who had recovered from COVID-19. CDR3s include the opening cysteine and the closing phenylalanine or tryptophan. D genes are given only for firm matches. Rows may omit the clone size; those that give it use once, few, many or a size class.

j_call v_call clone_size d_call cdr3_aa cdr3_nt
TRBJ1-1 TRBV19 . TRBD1 CASRFDRGPGSTEAFF TGTGCCAGTAGGTTTGACAGGGGGCCGGGGAGCACTGAAGCTTTCTTT
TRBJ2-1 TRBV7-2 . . CASSFFKGRDEQFF TGTGCCAGCAGCTTTTTCAAGGGGCGCGATGAGCAGTTCTTC
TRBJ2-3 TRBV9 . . CASTPQGLAATDTQYF TGTGCCAGCACCCCTCAGGGGCTAGCGGCCACAGATACGCAGTATTTT
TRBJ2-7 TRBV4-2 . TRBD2 CASSQDLAGGQSEQYF TGTGCCAGCAGCCAAGATCTAGCGGGGGGGCAGAGCGAGCAGTACTTC
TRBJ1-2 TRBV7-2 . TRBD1 CASSTRTGGRDGYTF TGTGCCAGCAGCACAAGAACAGGGGGAAGGGATGGCTACACCTTC
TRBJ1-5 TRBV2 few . CASRMGQSQQPQHF TGTGCCAGCAGAATGGGACAAAGCCAGCAGCCCCAGCATTTT
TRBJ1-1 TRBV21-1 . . CASSKAGQGLPEAFF TGTGCCAGCAGCAAAGCAGGACAGGGGTTGCCTGAAGCTTTCTTT
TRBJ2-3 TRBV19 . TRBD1 CASSGDRGHLPSTDTQYF TGTGCCAGTAGTGGGGACAGGGGGCACTTACCTAGCACAGATACGCAGTATTTT
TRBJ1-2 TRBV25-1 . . CASSSQGIGYGYTF TGTGCCAGCTCATCTCAGGGGATAGGCTATGGCTACACCTTC
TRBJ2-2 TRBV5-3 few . CARSLGRRGTAGELFF TGTGCCAGAAGCTTAGGACGCCGGGGGACCGCCGGGGAGCTGTTTTTT
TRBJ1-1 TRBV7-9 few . CASSLPGGEAFF TGTGCCAGCAGCCTCCCCGGGGGTGAAGCTTTCTTT
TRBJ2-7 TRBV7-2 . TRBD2 CASSQTSGKYEQYF TGTGCCAGCAGCCAGACTAGCGGGAAATACGAGCAGTACTTC
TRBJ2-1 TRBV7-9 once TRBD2 CASSLARGLAVYNEQFF TGTGCCAGCAGCTTAGCACGGGGACTAGCAGTCTACAATGAGCAGTTCTTC
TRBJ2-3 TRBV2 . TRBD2 CASSSGRGTDTQYF TGTGCCAGCAGTTCAGGGAGGGGCACAGATACGCAGTATTTT
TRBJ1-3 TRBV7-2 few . CASSPGGERNTIYF TGTGCCAGCAGCCCCGGAGGGGAGCGAAACACCATATATTTT
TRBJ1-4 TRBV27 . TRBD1 CASSPDRVGNEKLFF TGTGCCAGCAGTCCCGACAGGGTTGGTAATGAAAAACTGTTTTTT